This TCR beta chain stems from a study of cytomegalovirus exposure and HLA in healthy donors. This clone was seen once. The repertoire was sequenced with immunoSEQ multiplex PCR; TCRdb's copy has only in-frame clones and lacks some. The repertoire has around 99,000 clones, around nine tenths of them found once; the top ten carry about 2%. Losses at the gene ends were 7 bases for V and 3 bases for J; bases not matched to a gene: 10. Germline V gene sequence: CDR1 MDHEN, CDR2 SYDVKM. The CDR3 loop spans 16 amino acids. The V call is TRBV28, the J call TRBJ2-3; 10 bases line up with TRBD2. The material sequenced was PBMCs. The clonotype was recovered from a woman younger than 30 in good health and CMV-seronegative. CDR3 coding DNA: TGTGCCAGCAATATTAGGGCTAGCGGGAGTACAGATACGCAGTATTTT. Residues: CASNIRASGSTDTQYF.